The 11 T cell receptor beta chains presented below share a single source sample, sequenced in a study of blood T cell repertoires in COVID-19. Sequencing was performed with immunoSEQ multiplex PCR; in TCRdb, only in-frame clones are kept and a portion is missing. Of over 130,000 clones listed, roughly four fifths were seen once; the top ten hold about 4%. The sequencing sample was made of peripheral blood. The receptors derive from a woman over 75 with acute or convalescent COVID-19.

This sequence joins TRBV2 and TRBJ2-1; D possibly corresponds to TRBD2 (6 bases). The ends were cut back, 6 bases at V and 11 bases at J, with 11 bases in the middle. The CDR3 is 11 amino acids. Germline CDR1 SNHLY, CDR2 FYNNEI. The CDR3: CASSVAEKQFF. In DNA, the CDR3 is TGTGCCAGCAGCGTAGCGGAAAAGCAGTTCTTC.

As DNA, the CDR3 is TGTGCCAGCAGCCAAACGGGGAATTCACCCCTCCACTTT. Translation: CASSQTGNSPLHF. This chain joins TRBV3-1 (or the pseudogene TRBV3-2) and TRBJ1-6; D gene uncertain. Per the germline V gene, CDR1 is LGHDT and CDR2 is YNNKEL (reference sequence). The CDR3 runs 13 residues. Trimming stripped 2 bases from V and 7 bases from J, with 6 bases between.

The sample holds one count of this clone. V is TRBV5-1 and J is TRBJ1-4; 8 nucleotides line up with TRBD1. The CDR3 has 17 residues. Germline loops: CDR1 SGHRS, CDR2 YFSETQ. Trimming took 4 bases from V and 6 from J; bases not matched to a gene: 14. The CDR3: CASSPGTGGFIHEKLFF. CDR3 in DNA: TGCGCCAGCAGCCCCGGGACAGGCGGTTTCATTCATGAAAAACTGTTTTTT. The full variable domain, in which reference TRBV5-1 and TRBJ1-4 provide the parts outside the CDR3, is KAGVTQTPRYLIKTRGQQVTLSCSPISGHRSVSWYQQTPGQGLQFLFEYFSETQRNKGNFPGRFSGRQFSNSRSEMNVSTLELGDSALYLCASSPGTGGFIHEKLFFGSGTQLSVL.

The rearrangement links TRBV5-1 to TRBJ1-1; TRBD1 matches 7 bases. The V gene end was trimmed by 2 bases and the J gene end by 1 base; junction bases not matched to a gene: 2. The CDR3 extends over 14 amino acids. The V gene's germline CDR1 is SGHRS and CDR2 YFSETQ. CDR3: CASSLGTENTEAFF. Written as DNA, the CDR3 is TGCGCCAGCAGCTTAGGGACAGAGAACACTGAAGCTTTCTTT. Full variable domain (remainder filled in from reference TRBV5-1 and TRBJ1-1): KAGVTQTPRYLIKTRGQQVTLSCSPISGHRSVSWYQQTPGQGLQFLFEYFSETQRNKGNFPGRFSGRQFSNSRSEMNVSTLELGDSALYLCASSLGTENTEAFFGQGTRLTVV.

The V call is TRBV28, the J call TRBJ2-1; 8 bases are shared with TRBD1. The CDR3 spans 14 residues. Germline-derived CDR1 and CDR2 are MDHEN and SYDVKM. V was pared by 5 bases and J by 3 bases, with 3 bases of the junction left unmatched. The CDR3 DNA sequence: TGTGCCAGCAGTCCCGGGACAGGCTACAATGAGCAGTTCTTC. Protein sequence: CASSPGTGYNEQFF.

The J gene is TRBJ2-1, the V gene TRBV10-3, with 7 positions matching TRBD2. The CDR3 totals 13 residues. CDR1 is ENHRY and CDR2 is SYGVKD in the germline V gene. Losses at the gene ends were 4 bases for V and 9 bases for J; bases not matched to a gene: 6. CDR3 in DNA: TGTGCCATCAGTGCGGGATGGGGGGGTGAGCAGTTCTTC. It is translated as CAISAGWGGEQFF.

This chain uses TRBV28 with TRBJ2-7, with a weak D call TRBD1 (8 bases). CDR3 length: 14 amino acids. The V and J ends lost 8 bases and 7 bases respectively, with 21 bases between them. Germline V CDR1 and CDR2: MDHEN, SYDVKM. The CDR3 reads CASWGGRRGREQYF. In DNA, the CDR3 is TGTGCCAGCTGGGGGGGGCGCAGGGGGCGTGAGCAGTACTTC.

Only a few counts were recorded for this clone. The chain employs TRBV11-2 and TRBJ2-7; D is undetermined. V was pared by 1 base and J by 2 bases, with 15 bases between. The CDR3 has 16 residues. CDR1 and CDR2 from the germline V gene are SGHAT and FQNNGV. CDR3 amino acids: CASSLGPFPPTYEQYF. The CDR3 nucleotides are TGTGCCAGCAGCTTAGGGCCGTTCCCGCCGACCTACGAGCAGTACTTC. The full variable domain, with the rest looked up from reference TRBV11-2 and TRBJ2-7, is EAGVAQSPRYKIIEKRQSVAFWCNPISGHATLYWYQQILGQGPKLLIQFQNNGVVDDSQLPKDRFSAERLKGVDSTLKIQPAKLEDSAVYLCASSLGPFPPTYEQYFGPGTRLTVT.

This clone showed up just a few times. The CDR3 does not close with the conserved phenylalanine or tryptophan, likely indicating a read error. The limits of the CDR3 on the DNA are not certain, so only TCRdb's listed CDR3 is given. This chain joins TRBV5-1 and TRBJ1-1. Including both end residues, the CDR3 is 8 amino acids long. Germline V gene data show CDR1 as SGHRS and CDR2 as YFSETQ. The CDR3 sequence: CASSLVVR.

The chain employs TRBV23-1 and TRBJ2-1; 11 bases line up with TRBD1. TRBV23-1 is flagged as an ORF with uncertain function. This CDR3 is 18 amino acids long. V was clipped by 3 bases and J by 0 bases; unmatched bases: 7. Here the CDR3 DNA reads TGCGCCAGCAGTCAGTCAACCGGGACAGGGGGCTCCTACAATGAGCAGTTCTTC. It translates to CASSQSTGTGGSYNEQFF.

This clone was seen a handful of times. The chain couples TRBV16 to TRBJ1-4; perhaps TRBD1 as D (5 bases). CDR3 length: 14 residues. Trimming removed 2 bases at V and 7 bases at J, with 11 bases between. Germline values: CDR1 KGHSY, CDR2 FQNENV. The CDR3 sequence: CASSQGGDLEKLFF. CDR3 coding DNA: TGTGCCAGCAGCCAAGGCGGGGACCTTGAAAAACTGTTTTTT.